The TCR beta chain under discussion was sequenced for a study of T cell repertoires in cytomegalovirus infection. MiXCR was run by TCRdb on the reads, yielding one entry per CDR3 protein. This repertoire shows tens of thousands of distinct CDR3 sequences, approximately 22% found once; its top ten account for about 18%. CDR3 length equals 15 residues. Germline V lookup: CDR1 SGHVS, CDR2 FQNEAQ. The junction had 0 bases not matched to a gene; V was cut back by 1 base and J by 7 bases. This clonotype occurred many times. Its target is unknown. Sequencing was performed on PBMCs, sequenced either directly or after in vitro stimulation (not recorded which). The rearrangement uses TRBV7-8 and TRBJ1-6; 11 positions match TRBD1. The clonotype was recovered from a human donor in good health (CMV status not recorded). Some clones in this sample may be carry-over from other donors' samples. In DNA, the CDR3 is TGTGCCAGCAGCTTAGGGGACAGGGGGAATTCACCCCTCCACTTT. Translation: CASSLGDRGNSPLHF.